This T cell receptor beta chain comes out of a study of T cell changes during pregnancy in multiple sclerosis. Germline values: CDR1 SGHTA, CDR2 FQGNSA. This CDR3 is built from 15 residues. The V gene lost 9 bases and the J gene lost 2 bases, with 17 bases spanning the gap. TCRdb's table, derived via immunoSEQ multiplex PCR, lists solely in-frame clones and lacks some. Of about 100,000 clones listed, 85% to 95% are singletons. V gene TRBV7-2 combines with J gene TRBJ1-3; the D gene is possibly TRBD1 (5 bases). The sequence derives from a female donor in good health, enrolled as a control in a pregnancy study. Here the sequenced sample was peripheral blood, taken in the third trimester of pregnancy. The CDR3 DNA reads TGTGCCAGTAAGCGGAGGGGATTCCCTGGAAACACCATATATTTT. Protein product: CASKRRGFPGNTIYF.